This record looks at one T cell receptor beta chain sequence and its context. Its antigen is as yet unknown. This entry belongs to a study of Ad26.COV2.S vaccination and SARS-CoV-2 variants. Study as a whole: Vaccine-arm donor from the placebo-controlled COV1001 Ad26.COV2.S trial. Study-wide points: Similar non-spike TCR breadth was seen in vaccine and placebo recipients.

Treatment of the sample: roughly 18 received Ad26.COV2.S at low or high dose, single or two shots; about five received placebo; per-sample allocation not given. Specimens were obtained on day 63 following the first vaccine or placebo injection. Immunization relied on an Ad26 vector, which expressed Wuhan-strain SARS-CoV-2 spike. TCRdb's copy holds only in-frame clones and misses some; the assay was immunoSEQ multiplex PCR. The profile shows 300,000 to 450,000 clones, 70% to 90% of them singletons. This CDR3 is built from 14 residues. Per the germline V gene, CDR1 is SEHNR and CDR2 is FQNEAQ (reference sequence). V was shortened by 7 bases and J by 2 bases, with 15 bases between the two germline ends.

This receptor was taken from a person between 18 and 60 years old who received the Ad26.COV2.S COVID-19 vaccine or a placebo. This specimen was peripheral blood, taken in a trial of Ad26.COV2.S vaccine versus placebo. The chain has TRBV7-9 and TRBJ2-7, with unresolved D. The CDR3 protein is CASTAPADAYEQYF. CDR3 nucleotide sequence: TGTGCCAGCACCGCGCCTGCCGATGCCTACGAGCAGTACTTC.